The 20 T cell receptor beta chains reported below all come from one sample, sequenced in a study of cytomegalovirus exposure and HLA in healthy donors. The PCR ran on 60 Vbeta and 13 Jbeta primers. The table came from immunoSEQ multiplex PCR; TCRdb's copy has only in-frame clones and leaves some out. The table has roughly 190,000 clones, 10% to 15% seen once. Material: PBMCs. These receptors all come from a middle-aged man in good health and CMV-seropositive.

This clone was detected only once. The chain couples TRBV10-2 to TRBJ2-5; 12 nucleotides align to TRBD2. Germline V gene sequence: CDR1 WSHSY, CDR2 SAAADI. The CDR3 runs 15 residues. V gave up 8 bases and J gave up 1 base; unmatched junction bases: 5. This CDR3 is CASRGLAGIQETQYF. In nucleotides, the CDR3 is TGCGCCAGCCGCGGACTAGCGGGGATCCAAGAGACCCAGTACTTC.

This chain uses TRBV6-5 with TRBJ1-4; 7 nucleotides align to TRBD1. Losses at the gene ends were 5 bases for V and 8 bases for J; bases not matched to a gene: 11. The V gene's germline CDR1 is MNHEY and CDR2 SVGAGI. The CDR3 has 15 amino acids. As DNA, the CDR3 is TGTGCCAGCAGTGCCTTGACAGGGTATTTCGAAAAACTGTTTTTT. It yields the protein CASSALTGYFEKLFF.

This clone was seen a handful of times. This chain joins TRBV25-1 and TRBJ2-3, with 11 bases that match TRBD1. Germline-derived CDR1 and CDR2 are MGHDK and SYGVNS. CDR3 length: 15 residues. V was pared by 10 bases and J by 3 bases, with 9 bases of the junction left unmatched. The CDR3 coding sequence is TGTGCCACCGCCTCGGGGGACAGGGGGACAGATACGCAGTATTTT. Its translation: CATASGDRGTDTQYF. The entire variable domain, with the rest obtained from reference TRBV25-1 and TRBJ2-3, is as follows: EADIYQTPRYLVIGTGKKITLECSQTMGHDKMYWYQQDPGMELHLIHYSYGVNSTEKGDLSSESTVSRIRTEHFPLTLESARPSHTSQYLCATASGDRGTDTQYFGPGTRLTVL.

This clone showed up just a few times. The genes are TRBV5-1 and TRBJ2-3, with 8 bases identical to TRBD2. The CDR3 has 16 residues. V was clipped by 1 base and J by 4 bases; unmatched bases: 8. Germline V gene data show CDR1 as SGHRS and CDR2 as YFSETQ. CDR3 amino acids: CASSLLPGGPADTQYF. The DNA of the CDR3 is TGCGCCAGCAGCTTGTTGCCGGGGGGGCCGGCAGATACGCAGTATTTT.

The J gene is TRBJ1-1, the V gene TRBV2, with D possibly being TRBD1 (5 bases). Germline assignment: CDR1 SNHLY and CDR2 FYNNEI. Between the trimmed V and J ends, which lost 10 bases and 4 bases, there was a span of 13 bases. The CDR3 runs to 12 residues. The CDR3 nucleotides read TGTGCCACCACCACTGGGGCCACTGAAGCTTTCTTT. Translating gives CATTTGATEAFF. The complete variable domain, with remaining parts taken from reference TRBV2 and TRBJ1-1, reads EPEVTQTPSHQVTQMGQEVILRCVPISNHLYFYWYRQILGQKVEFLVSFYNNEISEKSEIFDDQFSVERPDGSNFTLKIRSTKLEDSAMYFCATTTGATEAFFGQGTRLTVV.

This chain connects TRBV9 to TRBJ1-1; D is unresolved. Germline loops: CDR1 SGDLS, CDR2 YYNGEE. The CDR3 runs 13 residues. Trimming left V 4 bases short and J 6 bases short, with 13 bases between. The DNA of the CDR3 is TGTGCCAGCAGCCTCAAAAGTGGAGCTGAAGCTTTCTTT. Translation gives CASSLKSGAEAFF.

This clone was detected a few times. The gene calls are TRBV23-1 and TRBJ2-7, with TRBD1 matching over 8 bases. TRBV23-1 is placed among ORFs of uncertain function. Germline trimming cut 3 bases from V and 2 bases from J; bases unmatched to any gene: 0. The CDR3 has 13 residues. The CDR3 bases are TGCGCCAGCAGTCAGGGACAGGCCTACGAGCAGTACTTC. Protein sequence: CASSQGQAYEQYF.

The J gene is TRBJ2-3, the V gene TRBV27, with 9 positions matching TRBD2. This CDR3 is built from 15 residues. Germline CDR1 and CDR2: MNHEY and SMNVEV (reference sequence). The V gene end was trimmed by 2 bases and the J gene end by 6 bases; junction bases not matched to a gene: 6. The CDR3 here is CASSLIAGEGDTQYF. The CDR3 DNA reads TGTGCCAGCAGTTTAATAGCGGGGGAAGGGGATACGCAGTATTTT.

The CDR3 DNA sequence: TGTGCCTCCAGCCTGGAAAGACAGGGTGATGAAAAACTGTTTTTT. Residues: CASSLERQGDEKLFF. The V call is TRBV5-6, the J call TRBJ1-4, with 7 nucleotides matching TRBD1. This CDR3 has 15 residues. CDR1 is SGHDT, CDR2 YYEEEE, per germline. V was pared by 10 bases and J by 6 bases, with 15 bases of the junction left unmatched.

V is TRBV6-1 and J is TRBJ2-2; D might be TRBD1 (6 bases). The CDR3 has 14 amino acids. The V and J ends lost 7 bases and 4 bases respectively, with 13 bases between them. CDR1 is MNHNS and CDR2 is SASEGT in the germline V gene. The CDR3 bases are TGTGCCAGCACGGACAGAGGGGGCACCGGGGAGCTGTTTTTT. This gives the protein CASTDRGGTGELFF.

Points on this clone: The CDR3 does not end in the conserved phenylalanine or tryptophan, so this is likely a read error. The chain combines TRBV4-3 with TRBJ1-1; a weak D match, TRBD1 (6 bases). This CDR3 spans 15 amino acids. Per germline, CDR1 LGHNA and CDR2 YSLEER. V was shortened by 4 bases and J by 4 bases, with 16 bases between the two germline ends. In nucleotides, the CDR3 is TGCGCCAGCAGCCCCACCGGAGGGGGGGTCACTGAAGCTTTCTTG. Its translation: CASSPTGGGVTEAFL.

The chain employs TRBV6-5 and TRBJ1-2; D may be TRBD1 (5 bases). V was shortened by 6 bases and J by 0 bases, with 14 bases between the two germline ends. The germline CDR1 and CDR2 sequences are MNHEY and SVGAGI. This CDR3 comprises 15 residues. The CDR3 region is CASRPWGEANYGYTF. In DNA, the CDR3 is TGTGCCAGCAGACCTTGGGGGGAAGCTAACTATGGCTACACCTTC.

The rearrangement uses TRBV10-3 and TRBJ1-2, with a tentative D call TRBD1 (6 bases). Germline V gene data show CDR1 as ENHRY and CDR2 as SYGVKD. The CDR3 is 12 amino acids. Trimming shortened V by 7 bases and J by 6 bases, and 12 bases separated the two germline ends. Here the CDR3 reads CAIKDSGDGYTF. In DNA, the CDR3 is TGTGCCATCAAGGACAGTGGTGATGGCTACACCTTC.

This clone was detected a few times. The gene calls are TRBV9 and TRBJ1-2; the D gene is possibly TRBD1 (5 bases). From germline, CDR1 is SGDLS and CDR2 YYNGEE. Trimming left V 0 bases short and J 7 bases short, with 10 bases between. This CDR3 is built from 13 residues. The DNA for the CDR3 is TGTGCCAGCAGCGTAGCTACCGGGGGTGGCTACACCTTC. Translating gives CASSVATGGGYTF. The entire variable domain, with the rest obtained from reference TRBV9 and TRBJ1-2, is as follows: DSGVTQTPKHLITATGQRVTLRCSPRSGDLSVYWYQQSLDQGLQFLIQYYNGEERAKGNILERFSAQQFPDLHSELNLSSLELGDSALYFCASSVATGGGYTFGSGTRLTVV.

This chain joins TRBV4-3 and TRBJ1-4; D is possibly TRBD1 (6 bases). Per the germline V gene, CDR1 is LGHNA and CDR2 is YSLEER. Trimming took off 0 bases at V and 3 bases at J, with 17 bases between the two ends. The CDR3 sequence is 18 residues long. The CDR3 DNA follows: TGCGCCAGCAGCCAAGAGCTCGGACAGACATCAGCTAATGAAAAACTGTTTTTT. Its translation: CASSQELGQTSANEKLFF.

V is TRBV6-5 and J is TRBJ1-5; the D gene is possibly TRBD1 (5 bases). CDR1 is MNHEY and CDR2 is SVGAGI in the germline V gene. V shed 6 bases and J shed 7 bases, with 13 bases lying between them. The CDR3 consists of 13 residues. The CDR3 spells CASSYGRGQPQHF. The CDR3 bases are TGTGCCAGCAGCTATGGGCGGGGGCAGCCCCAGCATTTT.

CDR3 coding DNA: TGCAGCGTCTTCGGACAGGCTGACTCTGGGGCCAACGTCCTGACTTTC. It yields the protein CSVFGQADSGANVLTF. The chain uses TRBV29-1 and TRBJ2-6; TRBD1 agrees at 7 bases. Germline V lookup: CDR1 SQVTM, CDR2 ANQGSEA. With 6 bases clipped from V and 0 bases from J, the junction kept 8 bases outside the gene matches. This CDR3 comprises 16 residues.

The rearrangement links TRBV10-2 to TRBJ2-3, with 8 bases aligning to TRBD2. The CDR3 loop spans 11 amino acids. V was clipped by 4 bases and J by 10 bases; unmatched bases: 1. CDR1 and CDR2 (germline): WSHSY, SAAADI. CDR3 sequence (DNA): TGCGCCAGCAGTGCGGGAGGGTCGCAGTATTTT. Translated: CASSAGGSQYF.

This clone was detected only a few times. The V and J genes are TRBV6-1 and TRBJ2-7; possible D gene TRBD2, 5 bases. V dropped 4 bases and J dropped 4 bases, with 11 bases sitting between them. The CDR3 runs 13 residues. Germline CDR1 and CDR2: MNHNS and SASEGT. CDR3 nucleotides: TGTGCCAGCAGTGTTCAGCGGACGTACGAGCAGTACTTC. Residues: CASSVQRTYEQYF.

In its sample, this clone was seen a few times. V usage is TRBV11-1 and J usage is TRBJ2-5, with 11 bases matching TRBD1. Germline loops: CDR1 SGHAT, CDR2 FQDESV (reference sequence). The CDR3 is made up of 15 amino acids. The V and J ends lost 4 bases and 7 bases, in that order; junction bases with no gene match: 8. The CDR3 spells CASSSQRTGGATQYF. CDR3 DNA sequence: TGTGCCAGCAGCTCGCAACGGACAGGGGGCGCGACCCAGTACTTC.